Listed below are T cell receptor beta chains from one sample, sequenced in a study of T cells in Graves' hyperthyroidism and ophthalmopathy. TCRdb re-derived calls from the multiplex PCR reads in MiXCR, one entry per CDR3 protein. The sample has hundreds of thousands of distinct CDR3 sequences, 14% seen once. Sequencing used blood. Receptors originate from a woman between 18 and 30 years old with Graves' hyperthyroidism. The CDR3 runs from the conserved cysteine through the conserved F or W. A D gene is named only where the DNA matches it firmly. The size of a clone is reported for some rows only, either as once, few or many, or as a class for expanded clones.

j_call,v_call,d_call,clone_size,cdr3_nt,cdr3_aa
TRBJ1-5,TRBV19,NA,NA,TGTGCCAGTAGTATTGGAAGGGTTTACGAGTATAGCAATCAGCCCCAGCATTTT,CASSIGRVYEYSNQPQHF
TRBJ2-7,TRBV7-9,NA,few,TGTGCCAGCAGCTTAATGGGCCCGGCCCACGAGCAGTACTTC,CASSLMGPAHEQYF
TRBJ2-3,TRBV20-1,NA,few,TGCAGTGCTAGAGATGGATCAGGGAGGGATACGCAGTATTTT,CSARDGSGRDTQYF
TRBJ1-2,TRBV2,TRBD1,many,TGTGCCAGCACTACAGGGGCGCGGGGCTACACCTTC,CASTTGARGYTF
TRBJ2-7,TRBV7-9,TRBD2,NA,TGTGCCAGCAGCTCACTAGCGCCCTCCTACAATGAGCAGTACTTC,CASSSLAPSYNEQYF
TRBJ2-2,TRBV4-3,NA,few,TGCGCCAGCAGCCAAGATGGCTGGCCAGCCTGGGGAGCCGGGGAGCTGTTTTTT,CASSQDGWPAWGAGELFF
TRBJ2-7,TRBV6-2/TRBV6-3,TRBD1,NA,TGTGCCAGCCGCAGGACAGGGGGCGAATACGAGCAGTACTTC,CASRRTGGEYEQYF
TRBJ1-2,TRBV7-9,NA,many,TGTGCCAGCAGCCTCGGACAGACGGGCTACACCTTC,CASSLGQTGYTF
TRBJ2-1,TRBV4-1,NA,few,TGCGCCAGCAGCCCCACAGTCATAGGGGGCTCCTACAATGAGCAGTTCTTC,CASSPTVIGGSYNEQFF
TRBJ2-4,TRBV28,NA,many,TGTGCCAGCAAAAAGGATCTAGCCAAAAACATTCAGTACTTC,CASKKDLAKNIQYF
TRBJ2-1,TRBV11-2,NA,many,TGTGCCAGCAGTTTACGGGTCTTAGGCGGCAGCTCCTACAATGAGCAGTTCTTC,CASSLRVLGGSSYNEQFF
TRBJ2-7,TRBV14,TRBD1,many,TGTGCCAGCAGCCAGACAGGGGGAGTGGCCGAGCAGTACTTC,CASSQTGGVAEQYF
TRBJ1-3,TRBV30,NA,many,TGTGCCTGGAGTACAGGATCCTACTCTGGAAACACCATATATTTT,CAWSTGSYSGNTIYF
TRBJ2-7,TRBV7-3,TRBD2,few,TGTGCCAGCAGCGCCCGACTAGCGGGAGCTATCTACGAGCAGTACTTC,CASSARLAGAIYEQYF
TRBJ2-1,TRBV7-3,TRBD2,NA,TGTGCCAGCAGCTCCCGTAGCGGGAGGGCCGCCTACAATGAGCAGTTCTTC,CASSSRSGRAAYNEQFF
TRBJ2-4,TRBV11-2,TRBD1,many,TGTGCCAGCAGCTCGACAGGGGTCTCAAACATTCAGTACTTC,CASSSTGVSNIQYF
TRBJ2-2,TRBV6-1,NA,NA,TGTGCCAGCAGGGCACTAGTTACGAACACCGGGGAGCTGTTTTTT,CASRALVTNTGELFF
TRBJ2-7,TRBV19,NA,few,TGTGCCAGTAGTATGGGGCGGCTCAGGTTCTACGAGCAGTACTTC,CASSMGRLRFYEQYF
TRBJ2-1,TRBV6-5,TRBD2,many,TGTGCCAGCAGTTACGGTAGCGGGAGTGGATCCTACAATGAGCAGTTCTTC,CASSYGSGSGSYNEQFF
TRBJ2-5,TRBV11-1,NA,many,TGTGCCACCTCTAGCGCCCAAGAGACCCAGTACTTC,CATSSAQETQYF
TRBJ2-3,TRBV7-9,TRBD1,many,TGTGCCAGCAGCACCTGGGACAGGCTCACAGATACGCAGTATTTT,CASSTWDRLTDTQYF
TRBJ2-3,TRBV7-2,NA,many,TGTGCCAGCAGCTTTGGACAGACAGATACGCAGTATTTT,CASSFGQTDTQYF
TRBJ2-7,TRBV6-2/TRBV6-3,TRBD2,few,TGTGCCAGCATTCAATCGGGGACTAGCGGCTACGAGCAGTACTTC,CASIQSGTSGYEQYF
TRBJ2-1,TRBV10-3,TRBD2,few,TGTGCCATCAGTGAGACTAGCGGGAGGTTTGGAGGAAATGAGCAGTTCTTC,CAISETSGRFGGNEQFF
TRBJ2-4,TRBV11-2,NA,many,TGTGCCAGCAGCTTCCGCCCGGACCCCGGAAAAAACATTCAGTACTTC,CASSFRPDPGKNIQYF
TRBJ2-2,TRBV2,TRBD1,many,TGTGCCAGCAGTTACAGGGGGCTGAACACCGGGGAGCTGTTTTTT,CASSYRGLNTGELFF
TRBJ1-5,TRBV19,NA,NA,TGTGCCAGTAATCGCAGGGCGGTCGATCAGCCCCGGCATTTT,CASNRRAVDQPRHF
TRBJ2-7,TRBV19,TRBD2,NA,TGTGCCAGTAGTACGAGGGAGGGCCCCTACGAGCAGTACTTC,CASSTREGPYEQYF
TRBJ2-2,TRBV24-1,NA,many,TGTGCCACCAGTGATCCTACTACGGCAGGGGAGCTGTTTTTT,CATSDPTTAGELFF
TRBJ2-7,TRBV7-9,NA,many,TGTGCCAGCAGCTTCGGTTTAGGTTCCCACTACGAGCAGTACTTC,CASSFGLGSHYEQYF
TRBJ2-7,TRBV9,TRBD2,NA,TGTGCCAGCAGCCCTCACTCTGGGGCTAGCGGGAGGGCCCACGAGCAGTACTTC,CASSPHSGASGRAHEQYF
TRBJ2-1,TRBV27,TRBD2,many,TGTGCCAGCAGTTACTTGGCGGGAGAGTCCTACAATGAGCAGTTCTTC,CASSYLAGESYNEQFF
TRBJ2-1,TRBV6-2/TRBV6-3,NA,few,TGTGCCAGCAGTTACCCTGGGCGGGCACCTAGGGACAATGAGCAGTTCTTC,CASSYPGRAPRDNEQFF
TRBJ2-2,TRBV12-3/TRBV12-4,TRBD2,few,TGTGCCAGCAGTCGCCACCGACTAGCGGTTGACACCGGGGAGCTGTTTTTT,CASSRHRLAVDTGELFF
TRBJ2-7,TRBV20-1,NA,few,TGCAGTGCTAGACCGTTTCGGGACAACTACGAGCAGTACTTC,CSARPFRDNYEQYF
TRBJ2-1,TRBV4-1,NA,NA,TGCGCCAGCAGCCCTTTCGCGGGGCAGAGTGAGCAGTTCTTC,CASSPFAGQSEQFF
TRBJ1-1,TRBV20-1,NA,NA,TGCAGTGCTAGCGGACCCCTGAACACTGAAGCTTTCTTT,CSASGPLNTEAFF
TRBJ2-1,TRBV29-1,TRBD2,few,TGCAGCGTTTCGCGGCCGACTAGCCCGACTGAGTACAATGAGCAGTTCTTC,CSVSRPTSPTEYNEQFF
TRBJ1-5,TRBV2,NA,many,TGTGCCAGCAGTTTGGGCAGGGATCAGCCCCAGCATTTT,CASSLGRDQPQHF
TRBJ2-2,TRBV2,TRBD1,many,TGTGCCAGCATTCCACAGGGGACCGGGGAGCTGTTTTTT,CASIPQGTGELFF
TRBJ1-2,TRBV28,TRBD1,few,TGTGCCAGCAGCTACAGGGGCCCTAAAGCTAACTATGGCTACACCTTC,CASSYRGPKANYGYTF
TRBJ1-2,TRBV4-1,TRBD1,NA,TGCGCCAGCAGCCACCCCGGGACAGGCTATGGCTACACCTTC,CASSHPGTGYGYTF
TRBJ2-7,TRBV30,TRBD2,many,TGTGCCTGGAGTGTAGTCGGGACTAGCGGCCGCGAGCAGTACTTC,CAWSVVGTSGREQYF
TRBJ1-2,TRBV30,NA,many,TGTGCCTGGAGTGTACAACGCCGGCCCCACCCTGGCTACACCTTC,CAWSVQRRPHPGYTF
TRBJ2-1,TRBV3-1,NA,many,TGTGCCAGCAGCCCCCGGCAGTCTAGTGGGGGGAACGAGCAGTTCTTC,CASSPRQSSGGNEQFF
TRBJ2-5,TRBV7-8,TRBD1,NA,TGTGCCAGCAGCAAATTCGGGACAGGGGGGCCCGAGTACTTC,CASSKFGTGGPEYF